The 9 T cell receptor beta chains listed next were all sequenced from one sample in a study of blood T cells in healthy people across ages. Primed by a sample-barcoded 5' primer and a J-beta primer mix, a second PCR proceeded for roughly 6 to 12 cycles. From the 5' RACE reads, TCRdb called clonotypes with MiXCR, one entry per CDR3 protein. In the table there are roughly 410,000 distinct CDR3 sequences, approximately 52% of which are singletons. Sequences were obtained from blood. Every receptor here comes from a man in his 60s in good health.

The CDR3 DNA follows: TGTGCCAGCAGCTTAACGAGTGCTAGCGGGGGGGTGTACTTC. This encodes CASSLTSASGGVYF. The chain combines TRBV7-3 with TRBJ2-7; 12 bases agree with TRBD2. Germline CDR1 and CDR2: SGHTA and FQGTGA. V lost 0 bases and J lost 12; bases outside the gene matches: 6. The CDR3 sequence is 14 residues long. Full variable domain (missing parts from reference TRBV7-3 and TRBJ2-7): GAGVSQTPSNKVTEKGKYVELRCDPISGHTALYWYRQSLGQGPEFLIYFQGTGAADDSGLPNDRFFAVRPEGSVSTLKIQRTERGDSAVYLCASSLTSASGGVYFGPGTRLTVT.

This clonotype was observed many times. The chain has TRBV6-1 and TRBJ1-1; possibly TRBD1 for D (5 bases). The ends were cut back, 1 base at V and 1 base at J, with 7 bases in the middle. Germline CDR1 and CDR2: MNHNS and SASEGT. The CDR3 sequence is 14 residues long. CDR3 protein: CASSEVGANTEAFF. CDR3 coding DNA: TGTGCCAGCAGTGAAGTCGGGGCGAACACTGAAGCTTTCTTT.

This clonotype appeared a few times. DNA of the CDR3: TGTGCCATCAGTGACCCCGGGACTGCCGCGGCCTACGAGCAGTACTTC. This gives the protein CAISDPGTAAAYEQYF. The chain recombines TRBV10-3 with TRBJ2-7, with a weak D call TRBD2 (6 bases). The length of the CDR3 is 16 residues. V was shortened by 3 bases and J by 2 bases, with 17 bases between the two germline ends. CDR1 is ENHRY and CDR2 is SYGVKD in the germline V gene.

CDR3 sequence reads: CASRDQGNTEAFF. DNA of the CDR3: TGTGCCAGCAGAGACCAGGGGAACACTGAAGCTTTCTTT. V usage is TRBV6-5 and J usage is TRBJ1-1; possible D gene TRBD1, 5 bases. V lost 6 bases, J lost 1 base, and 9 bases lay in between. CDR1 and CDR2 (germline): MNHEY, SVGAGI. This CDR3 comprises 13 residues.

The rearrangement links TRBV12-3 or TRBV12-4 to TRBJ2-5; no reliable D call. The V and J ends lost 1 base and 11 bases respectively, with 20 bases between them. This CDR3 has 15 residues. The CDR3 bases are TGTGCCAGCAGTTTAGGCGGACCAAGCGTGGATGAGCAGTACTTC. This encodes CASSLGGPSVDEQYF.

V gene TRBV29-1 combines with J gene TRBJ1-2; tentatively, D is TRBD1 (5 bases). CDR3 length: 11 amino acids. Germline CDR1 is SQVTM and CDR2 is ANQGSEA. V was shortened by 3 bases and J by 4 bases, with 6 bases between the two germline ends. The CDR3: CSVDGGYGYTF. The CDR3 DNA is TGCAGCGTTGATGGGGGCTATGGCTACACCTTC.

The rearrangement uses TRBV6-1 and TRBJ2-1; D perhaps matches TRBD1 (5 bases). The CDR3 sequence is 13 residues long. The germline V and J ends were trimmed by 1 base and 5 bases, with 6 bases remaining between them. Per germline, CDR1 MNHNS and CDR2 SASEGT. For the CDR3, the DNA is TGTGCCAGCAGTGAAGGACAGCACAATGAGCAGTTCTTC. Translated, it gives CASSEGQHNEQFF.

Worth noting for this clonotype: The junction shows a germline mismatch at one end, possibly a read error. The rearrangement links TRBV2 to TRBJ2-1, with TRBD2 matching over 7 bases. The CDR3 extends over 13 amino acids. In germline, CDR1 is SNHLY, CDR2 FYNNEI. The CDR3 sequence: CASSEEWGGRQFF. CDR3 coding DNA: TGCGCCAGCAGTGAGGAGTGGGGCGGGAGGCAGTTCTTC.

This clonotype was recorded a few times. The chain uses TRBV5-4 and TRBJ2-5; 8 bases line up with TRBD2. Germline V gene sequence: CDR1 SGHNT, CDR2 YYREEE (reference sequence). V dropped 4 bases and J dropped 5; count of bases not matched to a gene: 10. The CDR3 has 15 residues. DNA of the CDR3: TGTGCCAGCAGCCCCCCAAGCGGGAGTCGTGAGACCCAGTACTTC. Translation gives CASSPPSGSRETQYF.